This T cell receptor (beta chain) was documented in a study of T cell repertoires in cytomegalovirus infection. Across the study: HLA-B-restricted CMV epitopes that are well studied, plus recently identified HLA-C-restricted ones, were used by the study. Public TCR beta signatures marked donors with CMV infection and the matching HLA.

To note about this clonotype: The antigen is unknown.

Trimming at V came to 5 bases and at J to 6 bases, leaving 6 bases not matched to a gene. The CDR3 runs 13 residues. CDR1 KGHSH and CDR2 LQKENI come from the germline V gene. One entry per CDR3 protein, called by TCRdb with MiXCR from the reads. The repertoire has about half a million distinct CDR3 sequences, about 39% of them found once; the top ten carry about 45%. This chain uses TRBV18 with TRBJ1-1, with 7 bases fitting TRBD1. The TCR originated in a human donor in good health (CMV status not recorded). Some clones in this sample may be carry-over from other donors' samples. Source: cultured PBMCs, taken from culture after CMV antigen stimulation. This chain's CDR3 is CASSTEGAAEAFF. The CDR3 nucleotides are TGTGCCAGCTCAACAGAGGGGGCGGCTGAAGCTTTCTTT. Together with reference TRBV18 and TRBJ1-1, the CDR3 gives the full variable domain: NAGVMQNPRHLVRRRGQEARLRCSPMKGHSHVYWYRQLPEEGLKFMVYLQKENIIDESGMPKERFSAEFPKEGPSILRIQQVVRGDSAAYFCASSTEGAAEAFFGQGTRLTVV.